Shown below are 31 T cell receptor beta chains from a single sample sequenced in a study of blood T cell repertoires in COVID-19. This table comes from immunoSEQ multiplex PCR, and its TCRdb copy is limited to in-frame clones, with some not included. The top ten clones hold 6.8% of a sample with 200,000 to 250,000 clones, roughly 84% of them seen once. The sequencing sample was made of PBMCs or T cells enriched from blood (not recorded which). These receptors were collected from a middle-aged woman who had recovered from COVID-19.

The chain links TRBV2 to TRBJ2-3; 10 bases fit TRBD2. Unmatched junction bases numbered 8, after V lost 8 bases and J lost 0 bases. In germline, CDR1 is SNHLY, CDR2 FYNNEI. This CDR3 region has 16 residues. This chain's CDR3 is CASARLAGLSTDTQYF. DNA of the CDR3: TGTGCCAGCGCCCGACTAGCGGGCCTTAGCACAGATACGCAGTATTTT.

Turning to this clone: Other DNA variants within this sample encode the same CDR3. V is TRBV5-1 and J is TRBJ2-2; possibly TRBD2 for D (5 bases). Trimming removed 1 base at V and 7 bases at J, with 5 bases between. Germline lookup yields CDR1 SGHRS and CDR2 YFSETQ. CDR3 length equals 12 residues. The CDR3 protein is CASSLRGGELFF. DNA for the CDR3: TGCGCCAGCAGCTTGCGGGGCGGGGAGCTGTTTTTT.

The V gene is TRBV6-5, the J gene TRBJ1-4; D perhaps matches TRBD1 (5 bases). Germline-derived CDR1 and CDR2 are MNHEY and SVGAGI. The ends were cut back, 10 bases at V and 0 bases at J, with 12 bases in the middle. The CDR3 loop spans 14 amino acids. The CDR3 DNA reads TGTGCCATCGACAGCCCTGCAACTAATGAAAAACTGTTTTTT. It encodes CAIDSPATNEKLFF.

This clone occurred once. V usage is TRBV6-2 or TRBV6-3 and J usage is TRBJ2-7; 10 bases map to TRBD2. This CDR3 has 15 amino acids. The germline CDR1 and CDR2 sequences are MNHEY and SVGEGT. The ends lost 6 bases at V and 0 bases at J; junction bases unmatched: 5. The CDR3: CASSTTSGISYEQYF. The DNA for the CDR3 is TGTGCCAGCAGCACAACTAGCGGGATCTCCTACGAGCAGTACTTC.

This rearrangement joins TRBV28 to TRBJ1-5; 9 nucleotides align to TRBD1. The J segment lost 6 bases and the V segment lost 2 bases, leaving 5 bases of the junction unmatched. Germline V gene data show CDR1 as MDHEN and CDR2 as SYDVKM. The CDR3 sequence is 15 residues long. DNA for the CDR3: TGTGCCAGCAGTTTACGGGACAGGGAGGGTCAGCCCCAGCATTTT. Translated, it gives CASSLRDREGQPQHF.

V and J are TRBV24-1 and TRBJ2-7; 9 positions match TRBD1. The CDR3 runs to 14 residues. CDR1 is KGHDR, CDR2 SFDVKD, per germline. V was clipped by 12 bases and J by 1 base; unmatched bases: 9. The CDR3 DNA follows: TGTGCCCACGAAGGGACAGGGCCTTCCTACGAGCAGTACGTC. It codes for CAHEGTGPSYEQYV.

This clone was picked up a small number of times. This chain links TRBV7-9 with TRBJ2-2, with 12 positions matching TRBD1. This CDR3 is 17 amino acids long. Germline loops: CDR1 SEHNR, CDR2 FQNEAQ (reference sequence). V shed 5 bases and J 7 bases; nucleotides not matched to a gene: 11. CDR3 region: CASSGPGGTGGDGELFF. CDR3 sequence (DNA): TGTGCCAGCAGCGGCCCCGGGGGGACAGGGGGCGACGGGGAGCTGTTTTTT.

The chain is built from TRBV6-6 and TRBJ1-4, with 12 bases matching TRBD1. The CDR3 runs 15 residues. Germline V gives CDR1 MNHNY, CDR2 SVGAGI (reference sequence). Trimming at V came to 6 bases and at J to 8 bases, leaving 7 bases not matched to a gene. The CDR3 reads CASSSGDRGQEKLFF. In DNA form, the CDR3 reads TGTGCCAGCAGCTCCGGGGACAGGGGGCAGGAAAAACTGTTTTTT.

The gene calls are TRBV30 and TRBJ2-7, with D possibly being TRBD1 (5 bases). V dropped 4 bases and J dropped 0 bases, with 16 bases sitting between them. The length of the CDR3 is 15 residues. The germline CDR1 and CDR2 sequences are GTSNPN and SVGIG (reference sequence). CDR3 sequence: CAWTAPGSFSYEQYF. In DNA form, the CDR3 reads TGTGCCTGGACCGCTCCAGGGTCATTCTCCTACGAGCAGTACTTC.

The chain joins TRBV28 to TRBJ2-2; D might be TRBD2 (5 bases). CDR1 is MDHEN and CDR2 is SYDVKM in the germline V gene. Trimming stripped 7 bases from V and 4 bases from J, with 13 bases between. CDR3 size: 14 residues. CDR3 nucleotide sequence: TGTGCCAGCACCGGCCTCCGGGGCACCGGGGAGCTGTTTTTT. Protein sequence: CASTGLRGTGELFF.

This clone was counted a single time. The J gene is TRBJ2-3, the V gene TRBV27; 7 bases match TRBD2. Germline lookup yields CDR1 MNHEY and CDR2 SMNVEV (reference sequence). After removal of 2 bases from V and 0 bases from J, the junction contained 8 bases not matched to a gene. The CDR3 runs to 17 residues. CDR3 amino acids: CASSLQGGRSSTDTQYF. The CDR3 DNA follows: TGTGCCAGCAGTTTACAGGGAGGGAGGTCTAGCACAGATACGCAGTATTTT.

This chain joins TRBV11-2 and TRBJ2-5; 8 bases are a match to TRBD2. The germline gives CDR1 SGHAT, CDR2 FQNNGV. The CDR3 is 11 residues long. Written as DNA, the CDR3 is TGTGCTACTAGCGGTCAAGAGACCCAGTACTTC. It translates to CATSGQETQYF.

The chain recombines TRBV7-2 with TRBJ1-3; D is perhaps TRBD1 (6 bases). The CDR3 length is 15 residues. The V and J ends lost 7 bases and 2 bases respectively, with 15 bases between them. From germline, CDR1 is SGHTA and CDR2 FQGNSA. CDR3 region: CASTLSGQTGNTIYF. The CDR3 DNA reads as TGTGCCAGCACTTTATCTGGACAGACTGGAAACACCATATATTTT.

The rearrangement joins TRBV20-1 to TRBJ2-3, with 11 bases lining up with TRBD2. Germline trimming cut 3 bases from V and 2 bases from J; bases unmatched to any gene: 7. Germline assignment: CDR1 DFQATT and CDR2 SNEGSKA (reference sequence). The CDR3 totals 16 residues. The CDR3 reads CSASKGLAGLTDTQYF. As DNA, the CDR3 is TGCAGTGCTAGTAAAGGACTAGCGGGCCTCACAGATACGCAGTATTTT.

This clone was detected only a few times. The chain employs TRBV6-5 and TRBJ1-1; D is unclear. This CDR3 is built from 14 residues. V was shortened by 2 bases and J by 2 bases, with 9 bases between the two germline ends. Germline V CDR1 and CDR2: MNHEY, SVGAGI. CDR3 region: CASSYLTGNTEAFF. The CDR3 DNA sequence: TGTGCCAGCAGTTACCTAACGGGTAACACTGAAGCTTTCTTT.

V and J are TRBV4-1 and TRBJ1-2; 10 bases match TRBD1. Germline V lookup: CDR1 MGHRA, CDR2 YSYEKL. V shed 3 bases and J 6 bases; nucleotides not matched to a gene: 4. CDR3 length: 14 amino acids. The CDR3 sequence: CASSHGTGVNGYTF. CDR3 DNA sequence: TGCGCCAGCAGCCATGGGACAGGGGTAAATGGCTACACCTTC.

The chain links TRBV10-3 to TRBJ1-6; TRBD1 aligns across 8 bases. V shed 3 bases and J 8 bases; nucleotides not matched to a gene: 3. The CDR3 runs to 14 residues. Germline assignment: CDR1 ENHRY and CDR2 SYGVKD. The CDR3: CAISDGQGDSPLHF. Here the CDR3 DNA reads TGTGCCATCAGTGACGGACAGGGAGATTCACCCCTCCACTTT.

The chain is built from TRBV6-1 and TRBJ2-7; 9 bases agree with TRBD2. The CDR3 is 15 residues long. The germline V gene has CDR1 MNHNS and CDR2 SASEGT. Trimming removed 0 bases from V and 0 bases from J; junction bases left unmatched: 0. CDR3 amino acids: CASSEASGSSYEQYF. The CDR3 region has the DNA TGTGCCAGCAGTGAAGCTAGCGGGAGCTCCTACGAGCAGTACTTC.

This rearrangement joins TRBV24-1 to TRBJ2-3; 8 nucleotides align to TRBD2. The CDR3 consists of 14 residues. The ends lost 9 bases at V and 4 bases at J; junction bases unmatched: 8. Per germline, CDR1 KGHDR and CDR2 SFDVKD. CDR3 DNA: TGTGCCACCCGCTCAGCGGGAGCGGCAGATACGCAGTATTTT. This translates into CATRSAGAADTQYF.

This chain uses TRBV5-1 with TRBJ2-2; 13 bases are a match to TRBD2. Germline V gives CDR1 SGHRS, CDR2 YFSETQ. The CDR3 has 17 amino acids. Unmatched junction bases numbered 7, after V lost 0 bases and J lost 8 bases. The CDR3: CASSLDTSGRASGELFF. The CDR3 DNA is TGCGCCAGCAGCTTGGATACTAGCGGGAGGGCCTCGGGGGAGCTGTTTTTT.

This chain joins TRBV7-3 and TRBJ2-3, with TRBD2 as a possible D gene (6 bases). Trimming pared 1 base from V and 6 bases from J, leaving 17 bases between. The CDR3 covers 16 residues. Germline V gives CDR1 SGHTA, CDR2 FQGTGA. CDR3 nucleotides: TGTGCCAGCAGCTTAAATGCCGGTGGCCTAGCGGATACGCAGTATTTT. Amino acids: CASSLNAGGLADTQYF.

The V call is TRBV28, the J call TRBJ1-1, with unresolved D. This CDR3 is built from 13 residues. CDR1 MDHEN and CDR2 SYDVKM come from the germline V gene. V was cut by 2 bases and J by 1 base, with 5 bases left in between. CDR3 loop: CASSLVGNTEAFF. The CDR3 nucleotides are TGTGCCAGCAGTTTAGTCGGGAACACTGAAGCTTTCTTT. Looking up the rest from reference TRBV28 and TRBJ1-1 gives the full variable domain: DVKVTQSSRYLVKRTGEKVFLECVQDMDHENMFWYRQDPGLGLRLIYFSYDVKMKEKGDIPEGYSVSREKKERFSLILESASTNQTSMYLCASSLVGNTEAFFGQGTRLTVV.

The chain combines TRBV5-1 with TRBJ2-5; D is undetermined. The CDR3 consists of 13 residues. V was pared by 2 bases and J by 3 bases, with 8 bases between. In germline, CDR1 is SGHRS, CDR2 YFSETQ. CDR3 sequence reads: CASSLEPEETQYF. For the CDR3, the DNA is TGCGCCAGCAGCTTAGAACCAGAAGAGACCCAGTACTTC.

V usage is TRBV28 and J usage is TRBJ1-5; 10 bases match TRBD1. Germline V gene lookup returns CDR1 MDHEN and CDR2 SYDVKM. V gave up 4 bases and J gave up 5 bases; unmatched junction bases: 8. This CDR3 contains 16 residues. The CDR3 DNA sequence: TGTGCCAGCAGTTCCCGGGACAGGGGATGGGATCAGCCCCAGCATTTT. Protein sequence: CASSSRDRGWDQPQHF.

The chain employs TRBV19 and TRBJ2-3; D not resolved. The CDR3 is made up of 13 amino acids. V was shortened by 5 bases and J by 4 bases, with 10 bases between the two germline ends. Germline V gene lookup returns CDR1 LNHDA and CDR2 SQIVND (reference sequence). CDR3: CASSVIVPDTQYF. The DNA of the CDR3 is TGTGCCAGTAGTGTGATAGTCCCAGATACGCAGTATTTT.

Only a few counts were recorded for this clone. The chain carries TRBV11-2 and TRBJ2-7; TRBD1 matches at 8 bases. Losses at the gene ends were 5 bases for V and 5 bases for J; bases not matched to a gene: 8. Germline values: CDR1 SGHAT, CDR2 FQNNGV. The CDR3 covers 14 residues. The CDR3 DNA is TGTGCCAGCAGCGCCTGGACAGGGAGGAACGAGCAGTACTTC. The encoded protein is CASSAWTGRNEQYF.

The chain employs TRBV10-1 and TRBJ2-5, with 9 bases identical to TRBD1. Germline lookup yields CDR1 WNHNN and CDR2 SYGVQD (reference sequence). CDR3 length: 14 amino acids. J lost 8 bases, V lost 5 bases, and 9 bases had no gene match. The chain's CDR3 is CASSPQGAGATQYF. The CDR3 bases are TGCGCCAGCAGTCCACAGGGGGCCGGAGCAACCCAGTACTTC.

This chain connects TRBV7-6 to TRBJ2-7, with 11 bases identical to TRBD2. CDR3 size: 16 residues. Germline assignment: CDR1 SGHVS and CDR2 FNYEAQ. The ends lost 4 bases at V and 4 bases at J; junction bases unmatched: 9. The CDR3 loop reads CASSSLAGGTIYEQYF. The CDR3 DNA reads TGTGCCAGCAGCTCTTTAGCGGGAGGGACCATTTACGAGCAGTACTTC.

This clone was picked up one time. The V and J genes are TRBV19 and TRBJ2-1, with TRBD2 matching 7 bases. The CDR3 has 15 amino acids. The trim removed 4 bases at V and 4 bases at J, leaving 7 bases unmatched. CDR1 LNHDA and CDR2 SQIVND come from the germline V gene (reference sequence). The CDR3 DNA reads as TGTGCCAGTAGTACCCGAGCGGGACTGTACAATGAGCAGTTCTTC. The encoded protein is CASSTRAGLYNEQFF. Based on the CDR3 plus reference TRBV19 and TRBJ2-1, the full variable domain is DGGITQSPKYLFRKEGQNVTLSCEQNLNHDAMYWYRQDPGQGLRLIYYSQIVNDFQKGDIAEGYSVSREKKESFPLTVTSAQKNPTAFYLCASSTRAGLYNEQFFGPGTRLTVL.

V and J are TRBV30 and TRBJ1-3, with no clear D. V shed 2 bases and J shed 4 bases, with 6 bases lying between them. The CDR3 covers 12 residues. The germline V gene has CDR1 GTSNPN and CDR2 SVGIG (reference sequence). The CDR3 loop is CAWSTEGNTIYF. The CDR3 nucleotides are TGTGCCTGGAGTACAGAGGGAAACACCATATATTTT.

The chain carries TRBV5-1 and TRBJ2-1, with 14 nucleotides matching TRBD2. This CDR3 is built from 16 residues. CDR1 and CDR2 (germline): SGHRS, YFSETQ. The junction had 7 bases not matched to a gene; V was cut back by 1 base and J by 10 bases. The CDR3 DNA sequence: TGCGCCAGCAGCTTGTTGGGACTAGCGGGAGATGGCGAGCAGTTCTTC. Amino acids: CASSLLGLAGDGEQFF.